This section outlines one TCR beta chain sequence together with its context. The germline V gene has CDR1 ENHRY and CDR2 SYGVKD. The length of the CDR3 is 16 residues. Trimming took 4 bases from V and 1 from J, leaving 14 bases between them. Methods used by the authors: Researchers report that nucleated cell counts were estimated from reference gene primer amplification. Sequencing used immunoSEQ multiplex PCR; TCRdb keeps in-frame clones, though not all of them. V and J calls and clone size come straight from that table; D and trimming were deduced from the DNA. In the table there are hundreds of thousands of clones, around 90% of which are singletons. These data belong to a study of blood T cell repertoires in COVID-19. Across the study: Both acute and convalescent COVID-19 samples were obtained from the United States, Italy and Spain. Sources were T cells, B-cell-depleted T cells, or PBMCs; the material itself was cDNA or gDNA.

The TCR originated in a woman under 40 with COVID-19, enrolled during active disease. Sequenced sample: peripheral blood. The rearrangement uses TRBV10-3 and TRBJ1-5, with a tentative D call TRBD1 (6 bases). The CDR3 DNA reads as TGTGCCATCAGTGCCGCCCGGACAGACAGCAATCAGCCCCAGCATTTT. Its protein is CAISAARTDSNQPQHF.